This TCR beta chain was sequenced in a study of blood T cells in healthy people across ages (dated by TCRdb to the mid-2010s). For the wider study: In model experiments, template switching captured roughly one uniquely barcoded TCR beta cDNA molecule for every two T cells. Age-related changes in TCR beta repertoire diversity were measured in the study by deep sequencing normalized with unique cDNA molecular identifiers. Two additional independent replicas of 1 million unique cDNA reads from the same blood draw were analyzed for two donors (one aged 18 to 30 and one aged 80 or older). To avoid experimental bias, donors of different ages were spread randomly across the sequencing lanes. Donors were grouped into four age groups: young (average roughly 17 years), middle-aged (approximately 41), aged (around 60) and long-lived (around 80). Broad study findings and their caveats: Estimates of total diversity based on one million sequenced T cells were regarded as lower bounds and as underestimates. There was a strong correlation between observed TCR beta diversity and the percentage of naive T cells measured by flow cytometry. Bulk unsorted PBMC profiling prevented conclusive comparison of naive and antigen-experienced compartments. As age increased, observed TCR beta diversity per million T cells dropped in a roughly linear way, and a significant reduction was already evident by age 40. Compared with the aged group, the long-lived group had more naive CD4+ T cells, fewer expanded clones and increased TCR diversity, suggesting age selection. The CMV infection status of donors was not known, potentially confounding age-related changes in expanded clonotypes.

A word on this clonotype: The antigen this receptor binds is unknown. No base quality values were provided; no much bigger clone lies one nucleotide off.

Libraries were built with 5' RACE. A second roughly 6 to 12 cycle PCR used a sample-barcoded 5' primer and a J-beta primer mix. A unique molecular identifier was introduced onto each TCR beta cDNA molecule by a template-switch 5' adaptor carrying 12 random nucleotides. Each sample yielded at least 3 million CDR3-containing paired-end reads. The Mint cDNA synthesis kit, primed by a TRBC-specific oligonucleotide, was used to synthesize first-strand cDNA from all RNA. Following uracil-DNA glycosylase treatment, all cDNA underwent a first 18-cycle PCR with the universal primers M1SS and BC2_uni_R. In the source study's methods: For normalization, 1 million high-quality reads were randomly selected from each sample, with every read carrying a distinct molecular identifier. Reads with shared molecular identifiers were discarded instead of being binned into consensus sequences. CDR3 identification, clonotype clustering and error correction used MiTCR with a Q25 quality threshold and the strictest error-elimination algorithm. Lower-bound total TCR beta diversity was estimated with a nonparametric unseen species model using Euler transformation. TCRdb reran the public reads through fastp at Q25 and MiXCR, keeping productive beta chains. Identical CDR3 proteins give one entry, which carries the most common genes and DNA. These V and J calls rely on TCRdb rather than the paper's analysis. The table for this sample lists 1.5 million to 2 million distinct CDR3 sequences; roughly two fifths of them were counted only once. The ten top clones hold more than 20% of the sample.

Systemically healthy Caucasian individuals from Russia, some 38 in total and aged about 6 to 90 years, were included as donors. Around 10 milliliters of peripheral blood were collected from each donor into EDTA-treated Vacutainer tubes. Ficoll-Paque density-gradient centrifugation was used to isolate PBMCs, with at least 6.5 million obtained per sample. Total RNA was extracted from PBMCs with Trizol reagent, with at least 5 micrograms obtained per sample. For every donor, an aliquot of PBMCs went through flow cytometry to measure the percentages of naive CD45RAhigh/CD27high T cells. CDR1 is given as SQVTM and CDR2 as ANQGSEA, both from the germline V gene. V is clipped by 8 bases and J by 3 bases, and the sequence between their germline boundaries is 16 bases long. Inclusive of the bounding cysteine and phenylalanine, the CDR3 is 13 residues long. CDR3 DNA only is kept here, 39 bases in frame from base 1.

Specimen: blood. The receptor comes from a human donor in good health. The rearranged segments are TRBV29-1 and TRBJ1-1, and possibly TRBD1, on 5 matching bases. The DNA sequence is TGCAGCCCGGGTTTCATAGGGGACACTGAAGCTTTCTTT. This gives the protein CSPGFIGDTEAFF.